The 6 T cell receptor beta chains in this list originate from one sample, sequenced in a study of blood T cell repertoires in COVID-19 (dated by TCRdb to about 2020). Libraries came from the immunoSEQ multiplex PCR assay. The source is immuneACCESS, and TCRdb retained only in-frame sequences with V and J called. Part of the clones is not carried over; for the studies checked, unresolved V genes explain less than half of this, and the remainder is unexplained. This sample has 160,000 or so clones in its table, and about four fifths of those were observed once. Jointly, the top ten make up 18% of the sample. The source material was PBMCs or T cells enriched from blood (not recorded which). These receptors originate from a man in his fifties or sixties who had recovered from COVID-19.

This clone was seen a handful of times. V is TRBV18 and J is TRBJ2-2, with a possible D match to TRBD2 (5 bases). The CDR3 has 15 amino acids. Germline loops: CDR1 KGHSH, CDR2 LQKENI. V gave up 3 bases and J gave up 5 bases, with 13 bases separating them. The CDR3 DNA reads TGTGCCAGCTCACCTCTGGGCCGGGGTACCGGGGAGCTGTTTTTT. Translated, it gives CASSPLGRGTGELFF.

This chain joins TRBV14 and TRBJ2-1, with D possibly matching TRBD1 (5 bases). Between the trimmed V and J ends, which lost 2 bases and 11 bases, there was a span of 22 bases. Germline V gives CDR1 SGHDN, CDR2 FVKESK. There are 16 residues in the CDR3. CDR3 in DNA: TGTGCCAGCAGCCAATCAGGGTTTTCCGGGTCAATGAAGCAGTTCTTC. It encodes CASSQSGFSGSMKQFF. Looking up the rest from reference TRBV14 and TRBJ2-1 gives the full variable domain: EAGVTQFPSHSVIEKGQTVTLRCDPISGHDNLYWYRRVMGKEIKFLLHFVKESKQDESGMPNNRFLAERTGGTYSTLKVQPAELEDSGVYFCASSQSGFSGSMKQFFGPGTRLTVL.

The chain joins TRBV25-1 to TRBJ2-3; D uncertain. The CDR3 totals 14 residues. The germline V gene has CDR1 MGHDK and CDR2 SYGVNS. The V gene lost 3 bases and the J gene lost 4 bases, with 11 bases spanning the gap. The CDR3: CASSDNYPPDTQYF. The CDR3 region has the DNA TGTGCCAGCAGTGATAACTACCCTCCAGATACGCAGTATTTT.

The chain joins TRBV10-3 to TRBJ2-3, with TRBD1 matching 10 bases. Germline V gene lookup returns CDR1 ENHRY and CDR2 SYGVKD. V was pared by 7 bases and J by 3 bases, with 10 bases of the junction left unmatched. The CDR3 runs to 16 residues. CDR3 loop: CAITGTGARGTDTQYF. CDR3 sequence (DNA): TGTGCCATCACTGGGACAGGGGCCAGGGGAACAGATACGCAGTATTTT.

The chain is built from TRBV7-6 and TRBJ2-7; D gene ambiguous. The CDR3 sequence is 17 residues long. With 4 bases removed from V and 5 bases from J, the gap between germline ends came to 24 bases. Germline CDR1 reads SGHVS; CDR2 reads FNYEAQ. CDR3 protein: CASSSLLSRIERHEQYF. The CDR3 DNA sequence: TGTGCCAGCAGCTCTCTATTATCTCGGATAGAGAGGCACGAGCAGTACTTC.

This chain links TRBV9 with TRBJ1-6, with D unresolved. Germline loops: CDR1 SGDLS, CDR2 YYNGEE. V dropped 4 bases and J dropped 8 bases, with 16 bases sitting between them. The CDR3 has 15 amino acids. This CDR3 reads CASSPRTERDSPLHF. As DNA, the CDR3 is TGTGCCAGCAGCCCCCGGACCGAGCGGGATTCACCCCTCCACTTT.